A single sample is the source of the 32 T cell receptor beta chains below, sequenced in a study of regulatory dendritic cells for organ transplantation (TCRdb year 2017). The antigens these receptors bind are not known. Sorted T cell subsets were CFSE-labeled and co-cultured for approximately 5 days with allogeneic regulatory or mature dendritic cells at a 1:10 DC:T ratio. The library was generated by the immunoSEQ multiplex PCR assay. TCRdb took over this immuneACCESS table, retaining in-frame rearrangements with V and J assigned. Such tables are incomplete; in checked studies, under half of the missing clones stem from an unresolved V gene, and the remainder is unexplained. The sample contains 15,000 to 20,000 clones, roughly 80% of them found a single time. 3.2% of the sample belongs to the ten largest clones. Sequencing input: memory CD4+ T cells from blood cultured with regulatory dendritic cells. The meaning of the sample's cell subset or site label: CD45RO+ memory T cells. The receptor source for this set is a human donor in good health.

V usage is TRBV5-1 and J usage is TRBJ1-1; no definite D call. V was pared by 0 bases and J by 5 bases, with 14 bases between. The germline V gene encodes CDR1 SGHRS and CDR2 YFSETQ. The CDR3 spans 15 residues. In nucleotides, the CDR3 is TGCGCCAGCAGCTTGGACAGCTCAAGAGGGACTGAAGCTTTCTTT. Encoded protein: CASSLDSSRGTEAFF. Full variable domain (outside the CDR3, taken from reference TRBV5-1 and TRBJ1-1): KAGVTQTPRYLIKTRGQQVTLSCSPISGHRSVSWYQQTPGQGLQFLFEYFSETQRNKGNFPGRFSGRQFSNSRSEMNVSTLELGDSALYLCASSLDSSRGTEAFFGQGTRLTVV.

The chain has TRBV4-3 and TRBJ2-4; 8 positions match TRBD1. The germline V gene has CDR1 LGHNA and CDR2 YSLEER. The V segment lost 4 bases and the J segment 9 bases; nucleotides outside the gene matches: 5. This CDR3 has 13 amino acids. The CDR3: CASSLDRGGIQYF. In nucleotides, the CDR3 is TGCGCCAGCAGCCTCGACAGGGGAGGCATTCAGTACTTC.

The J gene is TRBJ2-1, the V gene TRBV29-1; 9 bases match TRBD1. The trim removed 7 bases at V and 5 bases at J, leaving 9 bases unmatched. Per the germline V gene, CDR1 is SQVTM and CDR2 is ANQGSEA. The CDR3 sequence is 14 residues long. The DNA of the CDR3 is TGCAGCGGCCGCTACAGGGGGCAGGACAATGAGCAGTTCTTC. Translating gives CSGRYRGQDNEQFF.

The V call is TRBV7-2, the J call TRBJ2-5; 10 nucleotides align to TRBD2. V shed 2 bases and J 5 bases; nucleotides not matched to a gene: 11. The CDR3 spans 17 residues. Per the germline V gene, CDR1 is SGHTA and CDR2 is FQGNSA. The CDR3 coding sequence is TGTGCCAGCAGCTTACACCGAGCGGGGGGGCCTAGGGAGACCCAGTACTTC. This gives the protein CASSLHRAGGPRETQYF.

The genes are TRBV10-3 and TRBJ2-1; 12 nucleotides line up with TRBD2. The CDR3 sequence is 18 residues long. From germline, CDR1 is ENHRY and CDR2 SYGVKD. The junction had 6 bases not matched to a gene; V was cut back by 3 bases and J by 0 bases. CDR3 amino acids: CAISDGLAGGSSYNEQFF. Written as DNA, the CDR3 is TGTGCCATCAGTGACGGGCTAGCGGGGGGGAGCTCCTACAATGAGCAGTTCTTC.

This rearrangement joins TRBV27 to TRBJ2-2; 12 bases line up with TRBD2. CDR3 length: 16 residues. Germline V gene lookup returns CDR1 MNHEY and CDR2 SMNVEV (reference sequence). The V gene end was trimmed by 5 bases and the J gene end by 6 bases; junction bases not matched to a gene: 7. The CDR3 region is CASSPGLAGRPGELFF. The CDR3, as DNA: TGTGCCAGCAGTCCCGGACTAGCGGGAAGGCCCGGGGAGCTGTTTTTT.

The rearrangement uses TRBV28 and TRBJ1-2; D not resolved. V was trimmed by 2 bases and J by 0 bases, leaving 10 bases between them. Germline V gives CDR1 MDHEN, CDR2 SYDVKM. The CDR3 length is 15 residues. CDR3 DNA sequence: TGTGCCAGCAGTTTAGGGCGGAGAGCTAACTATGGCTACACCTTC. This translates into CASSLGRRANYGYTF.

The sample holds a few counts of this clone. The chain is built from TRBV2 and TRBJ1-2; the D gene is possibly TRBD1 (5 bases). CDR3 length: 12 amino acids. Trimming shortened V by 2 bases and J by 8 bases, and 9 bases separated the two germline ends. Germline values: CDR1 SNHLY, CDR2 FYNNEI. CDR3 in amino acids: CASSEQGIGYTF. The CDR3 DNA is TGTGCCAGCAGTGAACAGGGAATAGGCTACACCTTC.

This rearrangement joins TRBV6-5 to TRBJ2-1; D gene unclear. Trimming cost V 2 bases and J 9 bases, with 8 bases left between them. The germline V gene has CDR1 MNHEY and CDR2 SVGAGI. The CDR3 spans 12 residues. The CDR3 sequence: CASSYSGREQFF. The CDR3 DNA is TGTGCCAGCAGTTACAGTGGCCGTGAGCAGTTCTTC.

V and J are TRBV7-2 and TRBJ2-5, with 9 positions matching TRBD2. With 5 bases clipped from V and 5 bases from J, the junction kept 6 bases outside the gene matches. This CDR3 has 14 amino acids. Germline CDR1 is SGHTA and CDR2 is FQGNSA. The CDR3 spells CASSLSGRGETQYF. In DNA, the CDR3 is TGTGCCAGCAGCCTTAGCGGGAGAGGGGAGACCCAGTACTTC.

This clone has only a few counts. The CDR3 DNA is TGCAGCGTCCTCGGGACTAGCGGGGGGGTTCCAGATACGCAGTATTTT. Translation: CSVLGTSGGVPDTQYF. The genes are TRBV29-1 and TRBJ2-3, with 16 bases that match TRBD2. The CDR3 runs 16 residues. Germline loops: CDR1 SQVTM, CDR2 ANQGSEA. V shed 6 bases and J 4 bases; nucleotides not matched to a gene: 7.

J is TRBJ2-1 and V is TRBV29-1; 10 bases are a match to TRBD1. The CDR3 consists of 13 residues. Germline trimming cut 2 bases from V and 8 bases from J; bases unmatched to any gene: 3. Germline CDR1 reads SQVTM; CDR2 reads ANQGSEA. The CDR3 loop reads CSVEPDRGDEQFF. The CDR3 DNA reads TGCAGCGTTGAACCGGACAGGGGGGATGAGCAGTTCTTC.

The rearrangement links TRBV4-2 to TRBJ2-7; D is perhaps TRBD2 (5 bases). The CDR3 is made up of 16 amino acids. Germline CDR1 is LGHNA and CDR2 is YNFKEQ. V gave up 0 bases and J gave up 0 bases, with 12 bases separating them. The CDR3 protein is CASSQDPADLSYEQYF. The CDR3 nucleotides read TGTGCCAGCAGCCAAGATCCAGCGGACCTCTCCTACGAGCAGTACTTC.

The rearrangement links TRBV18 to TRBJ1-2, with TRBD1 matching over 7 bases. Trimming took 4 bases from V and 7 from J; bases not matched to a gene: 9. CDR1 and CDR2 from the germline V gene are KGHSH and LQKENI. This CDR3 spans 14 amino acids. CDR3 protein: CASSQGQAGGGYTF. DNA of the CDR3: TGTGCCAGCTCACAAGGACAGGCGGGAGGTGGCTACACCTTC.

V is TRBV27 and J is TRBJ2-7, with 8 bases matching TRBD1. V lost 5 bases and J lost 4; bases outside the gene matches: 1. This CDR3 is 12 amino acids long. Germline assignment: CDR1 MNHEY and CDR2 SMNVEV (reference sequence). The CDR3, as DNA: TGTGCCAGCAGTCGACAGGGGTACGAGCAGTACTTC. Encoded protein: CASSRQGYEQYF.

CDR3 sequence reads: CAWSGGGSQYF. The CDR3 DNA reads TGTGCCTGGAGTGGAGGAGGGTCCCAGTACTTC. The chain uses TRBV30 and TRBJ2-5; possibly TRBD2 for D (6 bases). Between the trimmed V and J ends, which lost 1 base and 9 bases, there was a span of 9 bases. This CDR3 spans 11 amino acids. Looked up from germline, CDR1 is GTSNPN and CDR2 is SVGIG (reference sequence).

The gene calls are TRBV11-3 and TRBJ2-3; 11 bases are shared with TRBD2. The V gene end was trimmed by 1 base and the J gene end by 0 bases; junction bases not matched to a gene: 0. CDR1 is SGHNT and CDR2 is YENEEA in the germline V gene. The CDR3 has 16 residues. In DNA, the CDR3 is TGTGCCAGCAGCTTAGGGACTAGCGGGAGCACAGATACGCAGTATTTT. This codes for CASSLGTSGSTDTQYF.

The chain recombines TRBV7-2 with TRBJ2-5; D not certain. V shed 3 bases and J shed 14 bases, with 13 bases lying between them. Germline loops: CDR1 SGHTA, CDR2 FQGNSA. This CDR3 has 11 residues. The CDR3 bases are TGTGCCAGCAGCTTGACGCGGTTCCTCTACTTC. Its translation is CASSLTRFLYF. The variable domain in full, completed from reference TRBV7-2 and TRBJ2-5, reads GAGVSQSPSNKVTEKGKDVELRCDPISGHTALYWYRQSLGQGLEFLIYFQGNSAPDKSGLPSDRFSAERTGGSVSTLTIQRTQQEDSAVYLCASSLTRFLYFGPGTRLLVL.

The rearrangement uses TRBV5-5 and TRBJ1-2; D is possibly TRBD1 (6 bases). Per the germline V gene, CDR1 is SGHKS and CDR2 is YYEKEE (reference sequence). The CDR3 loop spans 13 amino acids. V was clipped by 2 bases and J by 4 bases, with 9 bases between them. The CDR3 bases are TGTGCCAGCAGCTTAAGGACAGCCTATGGCTACACCTTC. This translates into CASSLRTAYGYTF.

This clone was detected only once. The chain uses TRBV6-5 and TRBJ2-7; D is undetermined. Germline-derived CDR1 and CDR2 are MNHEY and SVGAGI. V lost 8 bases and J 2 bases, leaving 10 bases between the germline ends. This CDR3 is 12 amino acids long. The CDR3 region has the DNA TGTGCCAGCGAGTCAGCAACCTACGAGCAGTACTTC. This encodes CASESATYEQYF.

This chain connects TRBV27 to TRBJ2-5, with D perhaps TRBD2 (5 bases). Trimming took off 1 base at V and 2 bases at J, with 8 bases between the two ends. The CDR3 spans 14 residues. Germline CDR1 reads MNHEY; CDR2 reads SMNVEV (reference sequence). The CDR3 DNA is TGTGCCAGCAGTTTATACCGGACTCAAGAGACCCAGTACTTC. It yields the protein CASSLYRTQETQYF.

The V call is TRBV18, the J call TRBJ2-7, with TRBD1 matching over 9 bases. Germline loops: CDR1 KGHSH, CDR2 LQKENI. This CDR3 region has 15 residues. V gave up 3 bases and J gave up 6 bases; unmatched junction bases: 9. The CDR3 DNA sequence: TGTGCCAGCTCACCTCAAATACAGGGGGCGGTCGAGCAGTACTTC. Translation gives CASSPQIQGAVEQYF.

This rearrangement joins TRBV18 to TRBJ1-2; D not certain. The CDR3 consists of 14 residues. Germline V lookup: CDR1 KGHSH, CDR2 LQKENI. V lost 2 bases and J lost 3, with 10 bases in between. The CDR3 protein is CASSPGELDYGYTF. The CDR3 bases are TGTGCCAGCTCACCAGGGGAGTTGGACTATGGCTACACCTTC.

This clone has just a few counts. The chain's CDR3 is CASSLVASGRTTPYEQYF. Here the CDR3 DNA reads TGTGCCAGCAGCTTAGTGGCTAGCGGGAGAACAACGCCCTACGAGCAGTACTTC. This chain links TRBV7-8 with TRBJ2-7; 10 bases match TRBD2. The trim removed 1 base at V and 2 bases at J, leaving 11 bases unmatched. CDR1 SGHVS and CDR2 FQNEAQ come from the germline V gene. The CDR3 covers 18 residues.

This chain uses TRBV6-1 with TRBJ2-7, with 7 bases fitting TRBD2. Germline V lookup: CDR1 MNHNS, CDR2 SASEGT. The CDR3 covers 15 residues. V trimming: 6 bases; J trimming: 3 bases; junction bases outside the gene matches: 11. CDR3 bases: TGTGCCAGCAGCCGCACGGGGGGTTCTCACTACGAGCAGTACTTC. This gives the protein CASSRTGGSHYEQYF.

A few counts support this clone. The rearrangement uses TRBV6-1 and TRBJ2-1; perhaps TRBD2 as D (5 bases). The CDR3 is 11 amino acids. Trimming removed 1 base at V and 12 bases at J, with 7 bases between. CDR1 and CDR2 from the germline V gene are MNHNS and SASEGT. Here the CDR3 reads CASSEGAGQFF. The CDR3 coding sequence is TGTGCCAGCAGTGAAGGGGCGGGGCAGTTCTTC.

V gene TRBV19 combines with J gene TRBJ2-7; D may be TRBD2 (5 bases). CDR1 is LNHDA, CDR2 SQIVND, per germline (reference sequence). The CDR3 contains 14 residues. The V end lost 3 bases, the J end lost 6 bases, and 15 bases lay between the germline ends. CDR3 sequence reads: CASSMQDRRGEQYF. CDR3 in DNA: TGTGCCAGTAGTATGCAGGACCGCCGGGGCGAGCAGTACTTC.

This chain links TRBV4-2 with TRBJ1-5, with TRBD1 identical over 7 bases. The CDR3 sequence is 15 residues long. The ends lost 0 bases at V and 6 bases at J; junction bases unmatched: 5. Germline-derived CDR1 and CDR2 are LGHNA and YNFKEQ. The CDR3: CASSQETGDGQPQHF. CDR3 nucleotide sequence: TGTGCCAGCAGCCAAGAAACAGGGGATGGTCAGCCCCAGCATTTT.

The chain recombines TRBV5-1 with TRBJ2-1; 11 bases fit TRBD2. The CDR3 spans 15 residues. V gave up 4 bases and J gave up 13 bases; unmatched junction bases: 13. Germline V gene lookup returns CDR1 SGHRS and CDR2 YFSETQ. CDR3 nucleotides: TGCGCCAGCAGCCAGGTGGCTAGCGGGAGGTCGGAACAGTTCTTC. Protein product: CASSQVASGRSEQFF.

DNA of the CDR3: TGTGCCAGCAGTAGACAGGGGGCGAACACCGGGGAGCTGTTTTTT. It codes for CASSRQGANTGELFF. The J gene is TRBJ2-2, the V gene TRBV6-6; 9 bases line up with TRBD1. J gave up 0 bases and V 5 bases, and 1 base lay outside the gene matches. The CDR3 runs to 15 residues. Germline assignment: CDR1 MNHNY and CDR2 SVGAGI (reference sequence).

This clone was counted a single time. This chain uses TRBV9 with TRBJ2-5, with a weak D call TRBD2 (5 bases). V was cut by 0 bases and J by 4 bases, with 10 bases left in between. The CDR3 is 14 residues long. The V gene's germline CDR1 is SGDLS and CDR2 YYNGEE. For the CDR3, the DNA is TGTGCCAGCAGCGTAGTGGTTGGGAGAGAGACCCAGTACTTC. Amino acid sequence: CASSVVVGRETQYF.

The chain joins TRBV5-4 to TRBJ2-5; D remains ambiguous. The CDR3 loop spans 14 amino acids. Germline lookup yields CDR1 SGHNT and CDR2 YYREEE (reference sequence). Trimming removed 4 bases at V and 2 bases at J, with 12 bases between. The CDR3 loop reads CASSPRQLQETQYF. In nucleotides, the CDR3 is TGTGCCAGCAGCCCACGGCAGCTACAAGAGACCCAGTACTTC.